The 31 T cell receptor beta chains presented below share a single source sample, sequenced in a study of neoadjuvant anti-PD-1 for oral cavity cancer (dated by TCRdb to the early 2020s). To prepare the library, the immunoSEQ multiplex PCR assay was applied. As stored in TCRdb, this immuneACCESS dataset retains in-frame rearrangements with V and J assigned. A fraction of the clones does not appear; measured against another copy, unresolved V genes explain less than half of the discrepancy, and the remainder lacks a known reason. The sample has roughly 9,300 clones on record, 65% to 70% of them singletons. The top ten hold roughly 8% of the sample. What the time point label conveys for this sample: before neoadjuvant nivolumab. This specimen was tumor tissue, taken before nivolumab (anti-PD-1) treatment. These receptor sequences come from a person between 40 and 85 years old with oral cavity squamous cell carcinoma.

V and J are TRBV5-4 and TRBJ1-2; TRBD1 agrees at 8 bases. Germline CDR1 SGHNT, CDR2 YYREEE (reference sequence). This CDR3 has 15 residues. Trimming took 2 bases from V and 5 from J; bases not matched to a gene: 8. The CDR3 sequence is CASSFFRDRKYGYTF. The CDR3 nucleotides read TGTGCCAGCAGCTTTTTCCGGGACAGGAAGTATGGCTACACCTTC.

There are a few counts of this clone. The chain couples TRBV15 to TRBJ1-5, with a tentative D call TRBD1 (6 bases). Germline CDR1 LNHNV, CDR2 YYDKDF (reference sequence). The CDR3 contains 14 residues. V was clipped by 4 bases and J by 4 bases, with 11 bases between them. The CDR3 region has the DNA TGTGCCACCAGCAAGAACAGGGAAAATCAGCCCCAGCATTTT. This codes for CATSKNRENQPQHF.

CDR3: CATGLNYGYTF. The CDR3 DNA reads TGTGCCACTGGACTCAACTATGGCTACACCTTC. The J gene is TRBJ1-2, the V gene TRBV2, with D unresolved. Trimming removed 10 bases from V and 2 bases from J, with 8 bases in between. The CDR3 loop spans 11 amino acids. The V gene's germline CDR1 is SNHLY and CDR2 FYNNEI. Based on the CDR3 plus reference TRBV2 and TRBJ1-2, the full variable domain is EPEVTQTPSHQVTQMGQEVILRCVPISNHLYFYWYRQILGQKVEFLVSFYNNEISEKSEIFDDQFSVERPDGSNFTLKIRSTKLEDSAMYFCATGLNYGYTFGSGTRLTVV.

This clone was recorded only once. The J gene is TRBJ1-4, the V gene TRBV18; D uncertain. The CDR3 covers 15 residues. Between the trimmed V and J ends, which lost 3 bases and 8 bases, there was a span of 16 bases. The germline CDR1 and CDR2 sequences are KGHSH and LQKENI. The CDR3 is CASSPTEGGWEKLFF. The CDR3 bases are TGTGCCAGCTCACCCACCGAGGGAGGCTGGGAAAAACTGTTTTTT.

CDR3 sequence: CASSFTLGRADTQYF. DNA of the CDR3: TGTGCCAGCAGCTTCACACTAGGGAGGGCAGATACGCAGTATTTT. J is TRBJ2-3 and V is TRBV7-9; 7 bases agree with TRBD2. CDR1 SEHNR and CDR2 FQNEAQ come from the germline V gene (reference sequence). This CDR3 has 15 amino acids. V shed 3 bases and J 4 bases; nucleotides not matched to a gene: 7.

The table lists this clone with a count of one. The rearrangement joins TRBV9 to TRBJ2-3; D remains ambiguous. V lost 4 bases and J lost 5, with 14 bases in between. Looked up from germline, CDR1 is SGDLS and CDR2 is YYNGEE. The CDR3 contains 14 residues. CDR3 sequence reads: CASSPTFGLDTQYF. The DNA of the CDR3 is TGTGCCAGCAGCCCAACGTTCGGGCTAGATACGCAGTATTTT.

The V and J genes are TRBV7-8 and TRBJ1-2, with 8 bases that match TRBD1. Trimming at V came to 1 base and at J to 4 bases, leaving 11 bases not matched to a gene. CDR1 and CDR2 (germline): SGHVS, FQNEAQ. This CDR3 contains 17 residues. DNA for the CDR3: TGTGCCAGCAGCTTAGATGTTGGACAGGGAGGCAGCTATGGCTACACCTTC. Its translation: CASSLDVGQGGSYGYTF.

As DNA, the CDR3 is TGTGCCAGCATTTCGGAGAACACCGGGGAGCTGTTTTTT. This codes for CASISENTGELFF. The J gene is TRBJ2-2, the V gene TRBV6-1; D gene ambiguous. Germline loops: CDR1 MNHNS, CDR2 SASEGT. The germline V and J ends were trimmed by 7 bases and 1 base, with 7 bases remaining between them. The CDR3 loop spans 13 amino acids.

CDR3 sequence reads: CASSLRAGLLSGNTIYF. CDR3 coding DNA: TGTGCCAGCAGCTTACGGGCCGGATTACTCTCTGGAAACACCATATATTTT. The chain carries TRBV7-9 and TRBJ1-3; D is unresolved. V lost 2 bases to trimming and J lost 0 bases, with 14 bases between them. CDR1 and CDR2 (germline): SEHNR, FQNEAQ (reference sequence). CDR3 length: 17 amino acids.

The V gene is TRBV23-1, the J gene TRBJ2-7, with unresolved D. TRBV23-1 carries the ORF label, with uncertain function. V lost 4 bases, J lost 3 bases, and 16 bases lay in between. The CDR3 runs 15 residues. Here the CDR3 reads CASSPPLRSGYEQYF. The CDR3 region has the DNA TGCGCCAGCAGTCCACCGTTGCGTAGTGGCTACGAGCAGTACTTC.

J is TRBJ2-3 and V is TRBV23-1, with D perhaps TRBD1 (5 bases). TRBV23-1 is given ORF status, its function remaining uncertain. The CDR3 is 20 residues long. V lost 3 bases and J 3 bases, leaving 28 bases between the germline ends. The CDR3 reads CASSHECPGQMDDLTDTQYF. CDR3 nucleotides: TGCGCCAGCAGTCATGAGTGTCCAGGGCAGATGGACGACCTTACAGATACGCAGTATTTT.

This chain uses TRBV7-2 with TRBJ2-1, with 9 bases identical to TRBD1. The V segment lost 5 bases and the J segment 2 bases; nucleotides outside the gene matches: 4. Per germline, CDR1 SGHTA and CDR2 FQGNSA. The CDR3 is 15 residues long. The CDR3 is CASSLDRGAYNEQFF. CDR3 DNA: TGTGCCAGCAGCCTGGACAGGGGCGCCTACAATGAGCAGTTCTTC. Together with reference TRBV7-2 and TRBJ2-1, the CDR3 gives the full variable domain: GAGVSQSPSNKVTEKGKDVELRCDPISGHTALYWYRQSLGQGLEFLIYFQGNSAPDKSGLPSDRFSAERTGGSVSTLTIQRTQQEDSAVYLCASSLDRGAYNEQFFGPGTRLTVL.

V is TRBV28 and J is TRBJ2-2; weak D call: TRBD2 (5 bases). The germline V gene encodes CDR1 MDHEN and CDR2 SYDVKM. V lost 2 bases and J lost 6, with 7 bases in between. The CDR3 is 13 amino acids. CDR3 nucleotides: TGTGCCAGCAGTTTAGGAGGCGCCGGGGAGCTGTTTTTT. Residues: CASSLGGAGELFF.

V usage is TRBV5-8 and J usage is TRBJ2-3; 8 nucleotides agree with TRBD1. The CDR3 covers 14 residues. Trimming removed 4 bases from V and 4 bases from J; junction bases left unmatched: 5. Germline CDR1 reads SGHTS; CDR2 reads YDEGEE. The CDR3 DNA sequence: TGTGCCAGCAGCCAAGAACAGGGGGCAGATACGCAGTATTTT. It codes for CASSQEQGADTQYF.

This clone is a singleton in its sample. The chain couples TRBV14 to TRBJ2-1, with 13 bases matching TRBD2. V lost 4 bases to trimming and J lost 9 bases; unmatched junction nucleotides: 9. Per the germline V gene, CDR1 is SGHDN and CDR2 is FVKESK. The CDR3 is made up of 16 amino acids. The CDR3: CASSPTSLAGGLEQFF. Here the CDR3 DNA reads TGTGCCAGCAGCCCTACCTCACTAGCGGGAGGGCTTGAGCAGTTCTTC.

The chain links TRBV15 to TRBJ1-4, with 10 nucleotides matching TRBD1. Per germline, CDR1 LNHNV and CDR2 YYDKDF (reference sequence). J lost 7 bases, V lost 1 base, and 9 bases had no gene match. This CDR3 has 17 residues. The CDR3 nucleotides are TGTGCCACCAGCAGAGGGGATAGGACAGGGGGAGGTGAAAAACTGTTTTTT. Translating gives CATSRGDRTGGGEKLFF.

This clone turned up a few times. This chain connects TRBV28 to TRBJ1-2; tentative D call: TRBD1 (6 bases). This CDR3 has 12 amino acids. The germline V gene encodes CDR1 MDHEN and CDR2 SYDVKM. Between the trimmed V and J ends, which lost 4 bases and 14 bases, there was a span of 17 bases. CDR3 nucleotide sequence: TGTGCCAGCAGTTCGGGCCGTCAGGGGTGGACCTTC. It specifies CASSSGRQGWTF.

This chain joins TRBV27 and TRBJ2-7, with a tentative D call TRBD2 (6 bases). The germline CDR1 and CDR2 sequences are MNHEY and SMNVEV (reference sequence). The V end lost 5 bases, the J end lost 2 bases, and 16 bases lay between the germline ends. This CDR3 region has 15 residues. CDR3 in amino acids: CASSAIAGTPYEQYF. In nucleotides, the CDR3 is TGTGCCAGCAGTGCCATAGCAGGGACTCCCTACGAGCAGTACTTC.

This clone has just a few counts. The chain combines TRBV18 with TRBJ1-6; the D gene is possibly TRBD1 (5 bases). This CDR3 is built from 15 residues. Germline-derived CDR1 and CDR2 are KGHSH and LQKENI. V lost 3 bases and J 9 bases, leaving 15 bases between the germline ends. The CDR3 sequence is CASSPNVRARSPLHF. For the CDR3, the DNA is TGTGCCAGCTCACCGAACGTCAGGGCTCGTTCACCCCTCCACTTT.

The V call is TRBV6-1, the J call TRBJ2-1, with 9 bases identical to TRBD2. V lost 4 bases, J lost 7 bases, and 8 bases stayed unmatched. Germline lookup yields CDR1 MNHNS and CDR2 SASEGT. This CDR3 is built from 15 residues. The CDR3 reads CASSGGGSGSNEQFF. The CDR3 DNA is TGTGCCAGCAGTGGAGGGGGTAGCGGGAGTAATGAGCAGTTCTTC.

The CDR3 here is CASSFVSGSSYEQYF. For the CDR3, the DNA is TGTGCCAGCAGTTTCGTGTCGGGGAGCTCCTACGAGCAGTACTTC. The rearrangement links TRBV6-6 to TRBJ2-7, with D possibly being TRBD2 (5 bases). Germline CDR1 reads MNHNY; CDR2 reads SVGAGI (reference sequence). CDR3 length: 15 amino acids. The V gene lost 4 bases and the J gene lost 0 bases, with 13 bases spanning the gap.

J is TRBJ1-1 and V is TRBV29-1, with D maybe TRBD1 (6 bases). The V and J ends lost 0 bases and 3 bases respectively, with 14 bases between them. The CDR3 contains 15 residues. Germline V lookup: CDR1 SQVTM, CDR2 ANQGSEA. CDR3 sequence: CSVEDGETGDTEAFF. Here the CDR3 DNA reads TGCAGCGTTGAAGATGGAGAGACAGGAGACACTGAAGCTTTCTTT.

The V and J genes are TRBV10-3 and TRBJ2-3, with D unclear. From germline, CDR1 is ENHRY and CDR2 SYGVKD. The CDR3 length is 16 residues. V dropped 5 bases and J dropped 0 bases, with 15 bases sitting between them. Here the CDR3 DNA reads TGTGCCATCAGTAAACGGCCAGACGCTAGCACAGATACGCAGTATTTT. This sequence encodes CAISKRPDASTDTQYF.

The chain couples TRBV2 to TRBJ1-5; tentatively, D is TRBD1 (5 bases). The CDR3 is 13 amino acids. Germline loops: CDR1 SNHLY, CDR2 FYNNEI. The germline V and J ends were trimmed by 4 bases and 6 bases, with 10 bases remaining between them. The CDR3 reads CASSVRGSQPQHF. CDR3 nucleotide sequence: TGTGCCAGCAGTGTAAGGGGTTCTCAGCCCCAGCATTTT. Looking up the rest from reference TRBV2 and TRBJ1-5 gives the full variable domain: EPEVTQTPSHQVTQMGQEVILRCVPISNHLYFYWYRQILGQKVEFLVSFYNNEISEKSEIFDDQFSVERPDGSNFTLKIRSTKLEDSAMYFCASSVRGSQPQHFGDGTRLSIL.

The chain employs TRBV15 and TRBJ2-1; D possibly matches TRBD1 or TRBD2 (5 bases each). CDR1 is LNHNV, CDR2 YYDKDF, per germline (reference sequence). The germline V and J ends were trimmed by 1 base and 6 bases, with 16 bases remaining between them. The CDR3 covers 16 residues. The CDR3 DNA is TGTGCCACCAGCAGAGCCTTTGGGGCGAGGGGCAATGAGCAGTTCTTC. Residues: CATSRAFGARGNEQFF.

This clone was counted a single time. This chain joins TRBV18 and TRBJ2-1, with D unclear. The CDR3 consists of 15 residues. Germline CDR1 is KGHSH and CDR2 is LQKENI. Trimming took 0 bases from V and 5 from J, leaving 11 bases between them. The CDR3 loop is CASSPPSEYHNEQFF. DNA of the CDR3: TGTGCCAGCTCACCACCGTCCGAGTATCACAATGAGCAGTTCTTC.

CDR3 loop: CASSRSGDDTGELFF. The DNA of the CDR3 is TGTGCCAGCAGCCGGAGTGGGGACGACACCGGGGAGCTGTTTTTT. This chain uses TRBV6-6 with TRBJ2-2; D assignment may be TRBD1 or TRBD2 (5 bases each). The V and J ends lost 6 bases and 3 bases respectively, with 14 bases between them. The CDR3 contains 15 residues. In germline, CDR1 is MNHNY, CDR2 SVGAGI (reference sequence).

The V gene is TRBV6-6, the J gene TRBJ2-2; 7 positions match TRBD1. The germline V gene has CDR1 MNHNY and CDR2 SVGAGI (reference sequence). The CDR3 length is 15 residues. The V segment lost 10 bases and the J segment 1 base; nucleotides outside the gene matches: 9. The CDR3 is CATVSGGMNTGELFF. The CDR3 region has the DNA TGTGCCACCGTCTCAGGGGGTATGAACACCGGGGAGCTGTTTTTT.

This sequence joins TRBV7-9 and TRBJ1-4; possible D gene TRBD1, 5 bases. There are 14 residues in the CDR3. Germline-derived CDR1 and CDR2 are SEHNR and FQNEAQ (reference sequence). V lost 1 base and J 8 bases, leaving 11 bases between the germline ends. CDR3 protein: CASSLGGGVEKLFF. The CDR3 bases are TGTGCCAGCAGCTTAGGGGGCGGAGTAGAAAAACTGTTTTTT.

This clone has only one observation. The chain couples TRBV29-1 to TRBJ1-2; 8 nucleotides agree with TRBD1. V was pared by 7 bases and J by 7 bases, with 11 bases of the junction left unmatched. The V gene's germline CDR1 is SQVTM and CDR2 ANQGSEA. CDR3 length: 13 residues. The CDR3 bases are TGCAGCGCTCGCCCGGACAGGGAACCTGGCTACACCTTC. Residues: CSARPDREPGYTF. Using reference TRBV29-1 and TRBJ1-2 for the parts outside the CDR3, the full variable domain is SAVISQKPSRDICQRGTSLTIQCQVDSQVTMMFWYRQQPGQSLTLIATANQGSEATYESGFVIDKFPISRPNLTFSTLTVSNMSPEDSSIYLCSARPDREPGYTFGSGTRLTVV.

The chain has TRBV13 and TRBJ1-1, with a tentative D call TRBD1 (6 bases). Germline V CDR1 and CDR2: PRHDT, FYEKMQ (reference sequence). V lost 1 base and J 3 bases, leaving 21 bases between the germline ends. The length of the CDR3 is 18 residues. This CDR3 is CASSLDETVQGRDTEAFF. CDR3 DNA: TGTGCCAGCAGCTTAGACGAGACGGTTCAGGGGAGGGACACTGAAGCTTTCTTT.